This T cell receptor (beta chain) was identified during a study of blood T cell repertoires in COVID-19. Looking at the study overall: Sources were T cells, B-cell-depleted T cells, or PBMCs; the material itself was cDNA or gDNA.

The repertoire was sequenced with immunoSEQ multiplex PCR; TCRdb's copy has only in-frame clones and lacks some. The sample holds some 78,000 clones, around nine tenths seen once. The J segment lost 2 bases and the V segment lost 2 bases, leaving 5 bases of the junction unmatched. Germline lookup yields CDR1 MNHEY and CDR2 SVGAGI. CDR3 size: 16 residues. The TCR sequence derives from a middle-aged man with active or convalescent COVID-19. The sequenced sample was peripheral blood. J is TRBJ1-3 and V is TRBV6-5; 8 bases are shared with TRBD1. The CDR3 spells CASSYLDRGPGNTIYF. In DNA form, the CDR3 reads TGTGCCAGCAGTTACCTCGACAGGGGCCCTGGAAACACCATATATTTT.